Below are 21 T cell receptor beta chains sequenced from a single sample in a study of cytomegalovirus exposure and HLA in healthy donors. The PCR contained 60 Vbeta and 13 Jbeta primers. The method was immunoSEQ multiplex PCR; TCRdb's version includes in-frame clones alone and lacks a portion of them. The sample has 170,000 or so clones; over 75% are singletons. The sequencing sample was made of PBMCs. These receptors were collected from a woman in her 50s in good health and CMV-seropositive.

The genes are TRBV6-5 and TRBJ2-7; unclear D gene. The CDR3 consists of 13 residues. Trimming pared 1 base from V and 0 bases from J, leaving 4 bases between. Germline CDR1 reads MNHEY; CDR2 reads SVGAGI. DNA for the CDR3: TGTGCCAGCAGTTACTACATCTCCTACGAGCAGTACTTC. This encodes CASSYYISYEQYF.

The CDR3 sequence is CASSRGRNTEAFF. In DNA form, the CDR3 reads TGTGCCAGCAGCAGGGGTAGGAACACTGAAGCTTTCTTT. The rearrangement joins TRBV6-5 to TRBJ1-1, with D maybe TRBD1 (6 bases). The CDR3 is 13 residues long. The V end was cut by 6 bases, the J end by 1 base, with 9 bases between. Germline-derived CDR1 and CDR2 are MNHEY and SVGAGI.

The chain has TRBV7-2 and TRBJ1-1; D is possibly TRBD1 (5 bases). Trimming removed 7 bases at V and 3 bases at J, with 9 bases between. Germline V lookup: CDR1 SGHTA, CDR2 FQGNSA. The CDR3 extends over 12 amino acids. CDR3 loop: CASNWGDTEAFF. CDR3 nucleotides: TGTGCCAGCAACTGGGGGGACACTGAAGCTTTCTTT. The entire variable domain, with the rest obtained from reference TRBV7-2 and TRBJ1-1, is as follows: GAGVSQSPSNKVTEKGKDVELRCDPISGHTALYWYRQSLGQGLEFLIYFQGNSAPDKSGLPSDRFSAERTGGSVSTLTIQRTQQEDSAVYLCASNWGDTEAFFGQGTRLTVV.

The rearrangement uses TRBV7-9 and TRBJ2-1; 8 bases align to TRBD2. Germline CDR1 reads SEHNR; CDR2 reads FQNEAQ (reference sequence). V shed 7 bases and J 4 bases; nucleotides not matched to a gene: 6. The CDR3 covers 14 residues. The CDR3 DNA sequence: TGTGCCAGCACCCCGGGAGGGTCGTACAATGAGCAGTTCTTC. Its translation: CASTPGGSYNEQFF.

This chain connects TRBV7-2 to TRBJ2-5, with unresolved D. The germline V and J ends were trimmed by 3 bases and 3 bases, with 8 bases remaining between them. The CDR3 runs to 13 residues. Germline V gives CDR1 SGHTA, CDR2 FQGNSA. In DNA, the CDR3 is TGTGCCAGCAGCTTTTTCAGAAAAGAGACCCAGTACTTC. Residues: CASSFFRKETQYF.

V gene TRBV11-2 combines with J gene TRBJ2-5; 8 nucleotides line up with TRBD2. V shed 1 base and J 4 bases; nucleotides not matched to a gene: 8. Germline-derived CDR1 and CDR2 are SGHAT and FQNNGV. The CDR3 sequence is 16 residues long. The CDR3 loop reads CASSLGAGGESETQYF. For the CDR3, the DNA is TGTGCCAGCAGCTTAGGGGCCGGGGGGGAGTCAGAGACCCAGTACTTC.

The chain has TRBV29-1 and TRBJ1-1, with D perhaps matching TRBD1 (5 bases). Germline V gene lookup returns CDR1 SQVTM and CDR2 ANQGSEA. Trimming removed 4 bases at V and 7 bases at J, with 22 bases between. This CDR3 is built from 15 residues. The CDR3 sequence is CSVGEGHLERIEAFF. The DNA of the CDR3 is TGCAGCGTTGGGGAAGGACACCTGGAGAGGATTGAAGCTTTCTTT. The variable domain in full, with the rest retrieved from reference TRBV29-1 and TRBJ1-1, is SAVISQKPSRDICQRGTSLTIQCQVDSQVTMMFWYRQQPGQSLTLIATANQGSEATYESGFVIDKFPISRPNLTFSTLTVSNMSPEDSSIYLCSVGEGHLERIEAFFGQGTRLTVV.

The genes are TRBV10-2 and TRBJ2-7; tentative D call: TRBD1 (6 bases). The CDR3 has 14 amino acids. V gave up 6 bases and J gave up 1 base, with 13 bases separating them. Germline CDR1 is WSHSY and CDR2 is SAAADI. CDR3 sequence: CASRGDIFSYEQYF. The CDR3 DNA reads TGCGCCAGCAGGGGGGACATCTTTTCCTACGAGCAGTACTTC.

The CDR3 DNA reads as TGTGCCAGCAGCTTATTAGCGGGAGGTCCCAGAGATGAGCAGTTCTTC. Its protein product is CASSLLAGGPRDEQFF. The rearrangement joins TRBV5-4 to TRBJ2-1; 10 bases line up with TRBD2. CDR1 and CDR2 from the germline V gene are SGHNT and YYREEE (reference sequence). The CDR3 is 16 amino acids. The V gene end was trimmed by 2 bases and the J gene end by 8 bases; junction bases not matched to a gene: 10.

This chain connects TRBV28 to TRBJ1-3, with D possibly matching TRBD1 (6 bases). The V end was cut by 4 bases, the J end by 7 bases, with 20 bases between. There are 16 residues in the CDR3. Germline values: CDR1 MDHEN, CDR2 SYDVKM. The chain's CDR3 is CASSSYMSGGLNTIYF. Here the CDR3 DNA reads TGTGCCAGCAGTTCCTACATGTCGGGGGGGCTTAACACCATATATTTT.

The CDR3 sequence: CASTLTISSYNEQFF. Here the CDR3 DNA reads TGTGCCAGCACCCTAACGATAAGCTCCTACAATGAGCAGTTCTTC. This chain links TRBV11-2 with TRBJ2-1; no clear D gene. Between the trimmed V and J ends, which lost 7 bases and 0 bases, there was a span of 13 bases. Germline V lookup: CDR1 SGHAT, CDR2 FQNNGV. This CDR3 has 15 amino acids.

The rearrangement joins TRBV7-2 to TRBJ2-5, with D possibly matching TRBD2 (6 bases). V lost 6 bases, J lost 2 bases, and 10 bases lay in between. Germline V gene data show CDR1 as SGHTA and CDR2 as FQGNSA. This CDR3 has 13 residues. This CDR3 reads CASRSGGQETQYF. The CDR3 DNA reads as TGTGCCAGCAGATCAGGAGGGCAAGAGACCCAGTACTTC.

This clone was observed a few times. The chain is built from TRBV6-5 and TRBJ1-3; D is undetermined. The CDR3 runs 13 residues. CDR1 and CDR2 (germline): MNHEY, SVGAGI. Trimming shortened V by 10 bases and J by 2 bases, and 12 bases separated the two germline ends. The CDR3 reads CATRGFAGNTIYF. The CDR3 DNA follows: TGTGCCACCCGAGGCTTTGCTGGAAACACCATATATTTT.

The chain has TRBV4-3 and TRBJ1-2, with 10 bases identical to TRBD1. Germline assignment: CDR1 LGHNA and CDR2 YSLEER. This CDR3 spans 17 amino acids. With V trimmed by 2 bases and J by 5 bases, 11 bases remained unmatched. CDR3 residues: CASSQLPGQGYNYGYTF. CDR3 coding DNA: TGCGCCAGCAGCCAACTCCCGGGACAGGGGTATAATTATGGCTACACCTTC.

This clone was seen a single time. This chain links TRBV29-1 with TRBJ1-1; D may be TRBD1 (5 bases). Germline assignment: CDR1 SQVTM and CDR2 ANQGSEA. The CDR3 runs 13 residues. Trimming removed 4 bases from V and 3 bases from J, with 12 bases in between. The CDR3 is CSVVGHADTEAFF. As DNA, the CDR3 is TGCAGCGTTGTGGGGCACGCTGACACTGAAGCTTTCTTT.

The gene calls are TRBV7-2 and TRBJ2-2, with 7 bases matching TRBD1. Germline V gene lookup returns CDR1 SGHTA and CDR2 FQGNSA. CDR3 length: 12 amino acids. Losses at the gene ends were 5 bases for V and 14 bases for J; bases not matched to a gene: 8. Here the CDR3 reads CASSPARQGLFF. CDR3 DNA sequence: TGTGCCAGCAGCCCAGCCAGACAGGGACTGTTTTTT.

The chain has TRBV7-2 and TRBJ1-1; no firm D call. Germline loops: CDR1 SGHTA, CDR2 FQGNSA. The CDR3 runs to 15 residues. V dropped 1 base and J dropped 1 base, with 10 bases sitting between them. The CDR3 loop reads CASSLGGQGNTEAFF. The CDR3 bases are TGTGCCAGCAGCTTAGGAGGCCAAGGGAACACTGAAGCTTTCTTT.

The rearrangement joins TRBV7-8 to TRBJ1-5; D is unclear. V was shortened by 5 bases and J by 7 bases, with 33 bases between the two germline ends. The CDR3 loop spans 20 amino acids. Per germline, CDR1 SGHVS and CDR2 FQNEAQ. CDR3 in amino acids: CASSPMGVREGSPPRQPQHF. The CDR3 DNA reads as TGTGCCAGCAGCCCAATGGGAGTCCGGGAAGGGTCACCTCCACGCCAGCCCCAGCATTTT. The variable domain in full, with the rest retrieved from reference TRBV7-8 and TRBJ1-5, is GAGVSQSPRYKVAKRGQDVALRCDPISGHVSLFWYQQALGQGPEFLTYFQNEAQLDKSGLPSDRFFAERPEGSVSTLKIQRTQQEDSAVYLCASSPMGVREGSPPRQPQHFGDGTRLSIL.

The table lists this clone with a count of one. The sample holds other DNA sequences that translate to the same CDR3. This chain joins TRBV11-2 and TRBJ1-1, with 8 bases fitting TRBD1. Germline V gene sequence: CDR1 SGHAT, CDR2 FQNNGV. The CDR3 loop spans 15 amino acids. The ends lost 4 bases at V and 2 bases at J; junction bases unmatched: 6. CDR3 residues: CASSSYRGSNTEAFF. As DNA, the CDR3 is TGTGCCAGCAGCTCGTACAGGGGGTCCAACACTGAAGCTTTCTTT.

The J gene is TRBJ1-1, the V gene TRBV5-1; 12 positions match TRBD1. Per germline, CDR1 SGHRS and CDR2 YFSETQ. V shed 4 bases, J shed 4 bases, and the junction held 11 bases outside the gene matches. The CDR3 runs 17 residues. CDR3 loop: CASSLPGQGARGTEAFF. The CDR3 DNA follows: TGCGCCAGCAGCCTGCCGGGACAGGGGGCAAGGGGCACTGAAGCTTTCTTT.

This chain connects TRBV27 to TRBJ1-2, with D perhaps matching TRBD1 (6 bases). The CDR3 is made up of 15 amino acids. CDR1 and CDR2 from the germline V gene are MNHEY and SMNVEV (reference sequence). V lost 5 bases, J lost 2 bases, and 15 bases lay in between. DNA for the CDR3: TGTGCCAGCAGTCCCACTCCGACAGGAAACTATGGCTACACCTTC. Its protein product is CASSPTPTGNYGYTF.